This T cell receptor (beta chain) was profiled in a study of shared clonotypes between healthy human individuals. Overall study results and limits: Generation probabilities were higher for clonotypes shared across all four sorted-subset donors than for unshared ones.

The method was immunoSEQ multiplex PCR; TCRdb's version includes in-frame clones alone and lacks a portion of them. The sample lists some 900,000 clones, less than 85% seen once, with around 1.4% in the top ten. This CDR3 is 14 amino acids long. The germline V and J ends were trimmed by 1 base and 3 bases, with 7 bases remaining between them. Looked up from germline, CDR1 is MNHNS and CDR2 is SASEGT. Comments on this clone: Its antigen is not known.

What was sequenced was memory CD4+ T cells sorted from blood. Subset given: CD45RA-negative fraction. This sequence originates from a man younger than 30 in good health. The chain uses TRBV6-1 and TRBJ2-1; D not certain. The DNA of the CDR3 is TGTGCCAGCAGTGAAGAAAGGGTCTACAATGAGCAGTTCTTC. This sequence encodes CASSEERVYNEQFF.